This T cell receptor beta chain is from a study of human T cells and chemical hapten exposure. In the study overall: The study sensitized with 2% DPC on an approximately 2 cm by approximately 2 cm patch of upper inner arm skin. Patch tests containing 0.01% DPC, applied to the upper back, were read at 6 days. Study outcomes and limitations: Significantly more large CDR3 similarity clusters were formed by expanded TCRs than by controls. More PT1 expanded TCRs went with higher patch test scores.

Time point noted: patch test 1, 2 weeks after DPC sensitization. Treatment specified: therapeutic diphenylcyclopropenone sensitization with weekly scalp DPC. As for this clonotype: Antigen unknown.

Using its own MiXCR run on the RACE reads, TCRdb lists one record per CDR3 protein. The data show roughly 180,000 distinct CDR3 sequences, with 20% to 25% seen just once and about 7% held by the top ten. Sequenced here: whole blood, sampled in connection with sensitization to the hapten diphenylcyclopropenone (DPC). The sequence was obtained from a woman aged 45-65 years with alopecia areata. Some clones in this sample may be carry-over from other donors' samples.

In nucleotides, the CDR3 is TGCAGTGCATTGGAAGCGAACCACGAGCAGTACTTC. Translating it yields CSALEANHEQYF. The genes are TRBV20-1 and TRBJ2-7; D is unresolved. This CDR3 contains 12 residues. V was pared by 6 bases and J by 5 bases, with 14 bases between. Germline CDR1 and CDR2: DFQATT and SNEGSKA (reference sequence).